A selection of T cell receptor beta chains follows, all from one sample in a study of cytomegalovirus exposure and HLA in healthy donors. The method was immunoSEQ multiplex PCR; TCRdb's version includes in-frame clones alone and lacks a portion of them. The sample has under 150,000 clones, around three quarters seen once. Input material: PBMCs. These TCRs come from a man aged 35-49 years in good health and CMV-seropositive. Each CDR3 is given without its conserved first and last residue. For some rows the clone size is stated as once, few or many, or as a class when expanded; others skip it.

abundance | j_gene | v_gene | CDR3aa
once | TRBJ1-2 | TRBV9 | ASSAHQDTNYGYT
NA | TRBJ1-1 | TRBV5-5 | ASSLDPSGQGRTEAF
NA | TRBJ2-7 | TRBV9 | ASSPTIVRSYEQY
once | TRBJ2-5 | TRBV11-2 | ASSLATPKRTQY
NA | TRBJ1-1 | TRBV10-3 | AISRPGEGAEAF
NA | TRBJ1-1 | TRBV5-8 | ASSFPGFEAF
few | TRBJ2-5 | TRBV4-1 | ASSHRTSGGIIQETQY
NA | TRBJ1-2 | TRBV9 | ASTQRSTYGYT
NA | TRBJ1-2 | TRBV2 | ASSEARGKGYT
once | TRBJ2-1 | TRBV7-9 | ASSLIIAGNRNEQF
NA | TRBJ2-7 | TRBV7-2 | ASSIQGGTSYEQY
NA | TRBJ2-5 | TRBV14 | ASSQDRKRTYQETQY
NA | TRBJ2-7 | TRBV30 | AWGRGGSSYEQY
NA | TRBJ2-7 | TRBV5-4 | ASSSTSGHYEQY
NA | TRBJ1-4 | TRBV29-1 | SVGDRDEKLF
NA | TRBJ1-4 | TRBV19 | ASMHRDRGWTNEKLF
NA | TRBJ2-5 | TRBV2 | ASQGQETQY
NA | TRBJ2-7 | TRBV11-3 | ASSLQRDESYEQY
NA | TRBJ1-1 | TRBV6-1 | ASSDQGQGPRAF
once | TRBJ2-7 | TRBV9 | ASSPGLAQSYEQY
NA | TRBJ1-2 | TRBV28 | ASISRVGGYT
few | TRBJ2-7 | TRBV6-1 | ASSETRGDYEQY
NA | TRBJ1-4 | TRBV30 | AWSVLDKTF
NA | TRBJ2-5 | TRBV6-1 | ASNDQSWETQY
NA | TRBJ1-1 | TRBV5-1 | ASSPGQTSNTEAF
NA | TRBJ2-2 | TRBV30 | AWRTGKPSNTGELF
NA | TRBJ1-1 | TRBV28 | ASRPRSSLNTEAF
NA | TRBJ2-6 | TRBV30 | AWSPLGANVLT
NA | TRBJ2-1 | TRBV11-2 | ASSFGGLYNEQF
NA | TRBJ1-5 | TRBV9 | ASSPGTGWGNQPQH
NA | TRBJ2-5 | TRBV11-1 | ASSLRQETQY
NA | TRBJ1-2 | TRBV5-4 | ASSSQDGNYGYT
few | TRBJ2-3 | TRBV28 | ASSFPSSPTSTRTDTQY
NA | TRBJ1-1 | TRBV2 | ASSTQGVRTEAF
NA | TRBJ2-3 | TRBV7-2 | ASSLARLQGLAGAPSTDTQY
NA | TRBJ2-5 | TRBV7-2 | ASSLGGQVETQY
NA | TRBJ2-4 | TRBV29-1 | SVIFDRAAKNIQY
NA | TRBJ1-1 | TRBV27 | ASSLRGVLGGTSNTEAF
NA | TRBJ1-4 | TRBV6-6 | ATNTGAGEKLF
NA | TRBJ1-1 | TRBV19 | ASSPEMNTEAF
few | TRBJ2-1 | TRBV19 | ASSIDYPTGGFLYEQF
few | TRBJ2-3 | TRBV10-3 | AISRGGSTDTQY
NA | TRBJ2-7 | TRBV5-1 | ASSPGFYEQY
few | TRBJ2-1 | TRBV10-3 | ALGQINNEQF
NA | TRBJ2-7 | TRBV4-1 | ASSQDPGIRSGSNNEQY
NA | TRBJ1-3 | TRBV30 | AWRGWGGAGNTIY
NA | TRBJ1-1 | TRBV7-9 | ASSITGSGGEAF
once | TRBJ2-7 | TRBV5-1 | ASSLRVRDYEQY
few | TRBJ1-1 | TRBV27 | ASSLSMNTEAF
NA | TRBJ2-4 | TRBV18 | ASSPQGFRTIQY